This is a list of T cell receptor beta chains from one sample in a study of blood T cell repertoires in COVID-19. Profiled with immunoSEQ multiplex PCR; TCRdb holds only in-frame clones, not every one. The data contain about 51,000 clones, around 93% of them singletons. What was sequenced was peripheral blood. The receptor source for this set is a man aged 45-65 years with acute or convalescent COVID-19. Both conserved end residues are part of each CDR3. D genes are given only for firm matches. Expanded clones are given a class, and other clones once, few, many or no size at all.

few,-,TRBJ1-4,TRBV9,TGTGCCAGCAGCTCGACTCCGGGACACGGGTCCGGAAAACTGTTTTTT,CASSSTPGHGSGKLFF
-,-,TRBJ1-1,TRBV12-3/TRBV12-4,TGTGCCAGCAGTAGGAGCCACGCTGAAGCTTTCTTT,CASSRSHAEAFF
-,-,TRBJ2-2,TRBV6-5,TGTGCCAGCAGTTACGTTCGGGGTTTTGACACCGGGGAGCTGTTTTTT,CASSYVRGFDTGELFF
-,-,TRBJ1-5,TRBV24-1,TGTGCCACCAGTGAGGGCTCCGGGGACAATCAGCCCCAGCATTTT,CATSEGSGDNQPQHF
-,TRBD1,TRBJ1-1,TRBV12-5,TGTGCTAGTGGTAGCGCTCAGGGGGCGCTTGACACTGAAGCTTTCTTT,CASGSAQGALDTEAFF
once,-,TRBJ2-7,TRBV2,TGTGCCAGCAGTGGGACGGGAAGCTCCTACGAGCAGTACTTC,CASSGTGSSYEQYF
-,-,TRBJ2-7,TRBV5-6,TGTGCCAGCAGCTTGTTCAGGGGAAACTCCTACGAGCAGTACTTC,CASSLFRGNSYEQYF
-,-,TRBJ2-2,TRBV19,TGTGCCAGTAGTATAGACAGGGCCACCGGGGAGCTGTTTTTT,CASSIDRATGELFF
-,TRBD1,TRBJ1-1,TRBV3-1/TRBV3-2,TGTGCCAGCAGCCTTCGACAGGGTAGGGACACTGAAGCTTTCTTT,CASSLRQGRDTEAFF
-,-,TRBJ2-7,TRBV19,TGTGCCAGTAGTATATCTGGAACGCTAACACCCCCGGGCGAGCAGTACTTC,CASSISGTLTPPGEQYF
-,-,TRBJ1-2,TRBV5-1,TGCGCCAGCAGCCCGTCGGGGGGGCCGGTCTATGGCTACACCTTC,CASSPSGGPVYGYTF
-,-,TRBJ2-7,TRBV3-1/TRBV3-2,TGTGCCAGCAGCCAAGGGACATCCTTTACCTACGAGCAGTACTTC,CASSQGTSFTYEQYF
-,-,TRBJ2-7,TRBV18,TGTGCCAGCTCACCACGGCAGGGAATCTCCGAGCAGTACTTC,CASSPRQGISEQYF
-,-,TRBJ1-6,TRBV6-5,TGTGCCACCCGAAGGGGGTTGTACTATAATTCACCCCTCCACTTT,CATRRGLYYNSPLHF
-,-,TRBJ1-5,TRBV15,TGTGCCACCAGCAGAGAATTCGGTAACGGGCAGCCCCAGCATTTT,CATSREFGNGQPQHF
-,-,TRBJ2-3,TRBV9,TGTGCCAGCAGCGTAGTTTCTGGAGGGCTTGGCACAGATACGCAGTATTTT,CASSVVSGGLGTDTQYF
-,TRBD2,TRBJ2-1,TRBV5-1,TGCGCCAGCAGCTCCGGGACTAGCGATTACAATGAGCAGTTCTTC,CASSSGTSDYNEQFF
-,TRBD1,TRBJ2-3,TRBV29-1,TGCAGCGCCCGGGACAGCAGCACAGATACGCAGTATTTT,CSARDSSTDTQYF
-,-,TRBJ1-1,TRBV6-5,TGTGCCAGCAGTCTCCCCGGGGTAAGAACTGAAGCTTTCTTT,CASSLPGVRTEAFF
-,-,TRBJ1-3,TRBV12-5,TGTGCTAGTGGTTCACAGGCCCGCTCTGGAAACACCATATATTTT,CASGSQARSGNTIYF
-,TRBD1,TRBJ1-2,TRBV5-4,TGTGCCAGCAGCCTGGACAGGGAATATGGCTACACCTTC,CASSLDREYGYTF
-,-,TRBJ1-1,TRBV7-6,TGTGCCAGCAGTCGTCCCGATGGACACCTTACAAACACTGAAGCTTTCTTT,CASSRPDGHLTNTEAFF
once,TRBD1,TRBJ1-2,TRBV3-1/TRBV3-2,TGTGCCAGCAGCCAAGTGGACAGGGGGTATGGCTACACCTTC,CASSQVDRGYGYTF
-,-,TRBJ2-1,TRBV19,TGTGCCAGTAGTCTCCCCCCCCACAATGAGCAGTTCTTC,CASSLPPHNEQFF
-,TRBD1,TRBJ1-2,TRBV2,TGTGCCAGCAGAGCCCCGGGACAGGGGCCGTATGGCTACACCTTC,CASRAPGQGPYGYTF
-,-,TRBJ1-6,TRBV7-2,TGTGCCAGCAGCTCAACGGGACACGCAAATTCACCCCTCCACTTT,CASSSTGHANSPLHF
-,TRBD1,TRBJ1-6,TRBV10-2,TGCGCCAGCAGTGACCCTGCAGGGGGCCTCTCCTATAATTCACCCCTCCACTTT,CASSDPAGGLSYNSPLHF
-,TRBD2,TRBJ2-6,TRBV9,TGTGCCAGCAGCGCGCGACTAGCGGGGGGGCAGGGGGCCAACGTCCTGACTTTC,CASSARLAGGQGANVLTF
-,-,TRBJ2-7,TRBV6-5,TGTGCCAGCAGTTTCTCCAGGGGGGCAGGAGAGCAGTACTTC,CASSFSRGAGEQYF
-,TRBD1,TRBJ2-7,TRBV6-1,TGTGCCAGCAGTGAGGGACAGGGGACAAAATACGAGCAGTACTTC,CASSEGQGTKYEQYF
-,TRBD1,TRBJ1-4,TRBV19,TGTGCCAGTAGTCCCCGGGACAGCCCTAATGAAAAACTGTTTTTT,CASSPRDSPNEKLFF
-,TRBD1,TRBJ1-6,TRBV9,TGTGCCAGCAGCTCAAGGACAGGGGGGAATTCACCCCTCCACTTT,CASSSRTGGNSPLHF
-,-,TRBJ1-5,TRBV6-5,TGTGCCAGCAGTTACGTGCAGGCGAAAAATCAGCCCCAGCATTTT,CASSYVQAKNQPQHF
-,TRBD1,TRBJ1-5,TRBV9,TGTGCCAGCAGCAAGGACAGGCGGGCCCCTTTTAGCAATCAGCCCCAGCATTTT,CASSKDRRAPFSNQPQHF
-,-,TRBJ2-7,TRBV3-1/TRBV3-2,TGTGCCAGCAGACCTAAAATACGAGGCGAGCAGTACTTC,CASRPKIRGEQYF
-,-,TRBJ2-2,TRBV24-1,TGTGCCACCAGTGACCCTCGGACAACCACCGGGGAGCTGTTTTTT,CATSDPRTTTGELFF
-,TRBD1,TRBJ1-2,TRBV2,TGTGCCAGCAGTGAAGCGCTTCGGACAGGCCTCGGAGGCTACACCTTC,CASSEALRTGLGGYTF
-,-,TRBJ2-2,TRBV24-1,TGTGCCACCAGTGACTCGGGATCTCCCACCGGGGAGCTGTTTTTT,CATSDSGSPTGELFF
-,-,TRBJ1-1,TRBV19,TGTGCCACCCAGGATTCGAGAGGGCCACATGTAGAAGCTTTCTTT,CATQDSRGPHVEAFF
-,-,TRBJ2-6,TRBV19,TGTGCCAGTAGTATAGGGGGAGCCGGCCTGACTTTC,CASSIGGAGLTF
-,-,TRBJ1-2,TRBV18,TGTGCCAGCTCACCATCCCCGGAGCCCGATGGCTACACCTTC,CASSPSPEPDGYTF
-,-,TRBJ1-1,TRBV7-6,TGTGCCAGCAGCTTAGACACGAACACTGAAGCTTTCTTT,CASSLDTNTEAFF
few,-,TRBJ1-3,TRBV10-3,TGTGCCATCAGATACAACTCTGGAAACACCATATATTTT,CAIRYNSGNTIYF
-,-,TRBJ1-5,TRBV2,TGTGCCAGCAGTGAGATAGATAGACAGCCCCAGCATTTT,CASSEIDRQPQHF
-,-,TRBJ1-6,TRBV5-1,TGCGCCAGCAGCTTTGGCGGGGGTCCTGGGTATTCACCCCTCCACTTT,CASSFGGGPGYSPLHF